A single sample gave rise to the 27 T cell receptor beta chains below, sequenced in a study of T cells in Graves' hyperthyroidism and ophthalmopathy. TCR beta CDR3 regions were amplified from RNA transcripts. First-round RT-PCR of the TCR CDR3 relied on the HTBI primer set. Using its own MiXCR run on the multiplex PCR reads, TCRdb lists one record per CDR3 protein. The sample shows about 610,000 distinct CDR3 sequences, roughly 14% of them seen only once. Sequenced input: blood. The receptors stem from a woman in her 40s with Graves' ophthalmopathy.

The CDR3 region has the DNA TGTGCTAGTGGTCTCGGACAGGCCACTGAAGCTTTCTTT. Encoded protein: CASGLGQATEAFF. The rearrangement links TRBV12-5 to TRBJ1-1; 7 nucleotides match TRBD1. Germline V gene sequence: CDR1 LGHNT, CDR2 FRNRAP. Losses at the gene ends were 5 bases for V and 4 bases for J; bases not matched to a gene: 4. This CDR3 spans 13 amino acids.

This clonotype was detected ten times or more. The V gene is TRBV28, the J gene TRBJ1-5; possible D gene TRBD1, 6 bases. The CDR3 consists of 14 residues. Trimming removed 4 bases from V and 9 bases from J, with 16 bases in between. Per the germline V gene, CDR1 is MDHEN and CDR2 is SYDVKM. The CDR3 DNA follows: TGTGCCAGCAGTTGGGGGGGGGGCCAGTCGCCCCAGCATTTT. Amino acid sequence: CASSWGGGQSPQHF.

This clonotype has ten or more counts. The genes are TRBV20-1 and TRBJ1-2; TRBD1 might be the D (6 bases). This CDR3 contains 13 residues. With 0 bases removed from V and 4 bases from J, the gap between germline ends came to 9 bases. Germline assignment: CDR1 DFQATT and CDR2 SNEGSKA (reference sequence). The CDR3 protein is CSARDDRSYGYTF. DNA of the CDR3: TGCAGTGCTAGAGATGACAGGTCCTATGGCTACACCTTC.

This clonotype was seen just once. The gene calls are TRBV9 and TRBJ2-2, with TRBD2 matching over 8 bases. J was trimmed by 2 bases and V by 5 bases; bases with no gene match: 5. From germline, CDR1 is SGDLS and CDR2 YYNGEE. CDR3 size: 15 residues. The CDR3 sequence is CASRKLAVNTGELFF. DNA of the CDR3: TGTGCCAGCAGGAAACTAGCGGTAAACACCGGGGAGCTGTTTTTT.

Ten or more counts support this clonotype. At one boundary the junction diverges from the germline segment, which might be a read error. This chain connects TRBV7-3 to TRBJ2-2, with unresolved D. CDR1 is SGHTA and CDR2 is FQGTGA in the germline V gene. The CDR3 loop spans 13 amino acids. The chain's CDR3 is CASSPQNTGELFF. The DNA for the CDR3 is TGCGCCAGCAGCCCCCAGAACACCGGGGAGCTGTTTTTT.

The chain has TRBV5-1 and TRBJ1-1; TRBD1 agrees at 7 bases. The V gene's germline CDR1 is SGHRS and CDR2 YFSETQ. With 4 bases clipped from V and 4 bases from J, the junction kept 7 bases outside the gene matches. The CDR3 is made up of 14 amino acids. The DNA for the CDR3 is TGCGCCAGCAGCCCGACAGGGACGGGCACTGAAGCTTTCTTT. This codes for CASSPTGTGTEAFF.

This clonotype showed up many times. This chain links TRBV15 with TRBJ2-2, with 8 bases fitting TRBD1. The germline CDR1 and CDR2 sequences are LNHNV and YYDKDF (reference sequence). The CDR3 sequence is 15 residues long. The J segment lost 3 bases and the V segment lost 4 bases, leaving 4 bases of the junction unmatched. CDR3 in amino acids: CATSTGGADTGELFF. CDR3 sequence (DNA): TGTGCCACCAGCACAGGGGGCGCTGACACCGGGGAGCTGTTTTTT.

This sequence joins TRBV15 and TRBJ1-1; D unclear. V lost 3 bases, J lost 4 bases, and 12 bases lay in between. The CDR3 loop spans 14 amino acids. Germline CDR1 is LNHNV and CDR2 is YYDKDF (reference sequence). The CDR3 is CATSRDEVSTEAFF. CDR3 bases: TGTGCCACCAGCAGGGACGAGGTGAGCACTGAAGCTTTCTTT.

This clonotype was observed at least ten times. The chain uses TRBV11-2 and TRBJ2-3, with D possibly TRBD2 on 5 matching bases. The CDR3 contains 14 residues. Germline V gene data show CDR1 as SGHAT and CDR2 as FQNNGV. The germline V and J ends were trimmed by 2 bases and 4 bases, with 10 bases remaining between them. The CDR3 DNA is TGTGCCAGCAGCTTAAAAGTGGGAGCAGATACGCAGTATTTT. Encoded protein: CASSLKVGADTQYF.

This clonotype appeared many times. The V and J genes are TRBV6-2 or TRBV6-3 and TRBJ2-7, with D uncertain. V was clipped by 8 bases and J by 2 bases, with 16 bases between them. The CDR3 extends over 14 amino acids. CDR1 MNHEY and CDR2 SVGEGT come from the germline V gene. Here the CDR3 DNA reads TGTGCCAGCCGATGGATAGAAACCCCCTACGAGCAGTACTTC. This translates into CASRWIETPYEQYF.

This clonotype was counted at least ten times. The genes are TRBV7-2 and TRBJ1-2; 7 bases are a match to TRBD1. Trimming at V came to 2 bases and at J to 8 bases, leaving 8 bases not matched to a gene. Germline V CDR1 and CDR2: SGHTA, FQGNSA. The CDR3 spans 14 residues. The CDR3 DNA reads TGTGCCAGCAGCTTACTTAGTGCAGGGGGAGGCTACACCTTC. Protein product: CASSLLSAGGGYTF.

V and J are TRBV19 and TRBJ2-1, with D maybe TRBD1 (6 bases). There are 15 residues in the CDR3. Germline lookup yields CDR1 LNHDA and CDR2 SQIVND (reference sequence). V shed 0 bases and J shed 4 bases, with 10 bases lying between them. The chain's CDR3 is CASSIETGGYNEQFF. For the CDR3, the DNA is TGTGCCAGTAGTATAGAGACAGGAGGTTACAATGAGCAGTTCTTC. The whole variable domain, remainder taken from reference TRBV19 and TRBJ2-1, is DGGITQSPKYLFRKEGQNVTLSCEQNLNHDAMYWYRQDPGQGLRLIYYSQIVNDFQKGDIAEGYSVSREKKESFPLTVTSAQKNPTAFYLCASSIETGGYNEQFFGPGTRLTVL.

This clonotype was detected many times. The chain is built from TRBV12-3 or TRBV12-4 and TRBJ1-2, with a weak D call TRBD1 (5 bases). The ends were cut back, 7 bases at V and 4 bases at J, with 22 bases in the middle. CDR3 length equals 16 residues. CDR3 region: CASNLRGPGVGYGYTF. In nucleotides, the CDR3 is TGTGCCAGCAACCTTAGGGGACCCGGGGTTGGCTATGGCTACACCTTC.

This clonotype was recorded many times. This rearrangement joins TRBV28 to TRBJ1-2, with D perhaps TRBD1 (6 bases). Germline values: CDR1 MDHEN, CDR2 SYDVKM. V gave up 3 bases and J gave up 4 bases, with 9 bases separating them. The CDR3 has 13 residues. CDR3 protein: CASSFRTVYGYTF. CDR3 nucleotide sequence: TGTGCCAGCAGTTTCAGGACAGTCTATGGCTACACCTTC.

The V gene is TRBV5-6, the J gene TRBJ2-5, with 7 positions matching TRBD1. Germline V lookup: CDR1 SGHDT, CDR2 YYEEEE. This CDR3 region has 14 residues. The J segment lost 5 bases and the V segment lost 2 bases, leaving 6 bases of the junction unmatched. The CDR3 protein is CASSFPGTAETQYF. The CDR3, as DNA: TGTGCCAGCAGCTTCCCCGGGACAGCGGAGACCCAGTACTTC.

This clonotype was recorded at least ten times. The rearrangement joins TRBV7-2 to TRBJ2-7, with D maybe TRBD1 (6 bases). The germline V and J ends were trimmed by 4 bases and 7 bases, with 11 bases remaining between them. Germline V gene lookup returns CDR1 SGHTA and CDR2 FQGNSA. The length of the CDR3 is 12 residues. The DNA for the CDR3 is TGTGCCAGCAGCTATAACAGGGATGAGCAGTACTTC. Its protein product is CASSYNRDEQYF.

The sample holds many counts of this clonotype. V is TRBV27 and J is TRBJ1-2; TRBD1 might be the D (6 bases). The germline V gene has CDR1 MNHEY and CDR2 SMNVEV (reference sequence). This CDR3 contains 16 residues. V was trimmed by 6 bases and J by 11 bases, leaving 28 bases between them. The CDR3 loop reads CASRNRERSGGDRYTF. The CDR3 coding sequence is TGTGCCAGCAGAAATAGAGAAAGGTCTGGGGGCGATAGGTACACCTTC.

This clonotype was seen repeatedly, ten times or more. J is TRBJ2-7 and V is TRBV10-3; 8 positions match TRBD2. The germline gives CDR1 ENHRY, CDR2 SYGVKD. CDR3 size: 14 residues. After removal of 7 bases from V and 0 bases from J, the junction contained 5 bases not matched to a gene. The CDR3 DNA reads as TGTGCCATCAAGGAAGCGGGAGCCTCCTACGAGCAGTACTTC. Its translation is CAIKEAGASYEQYF.

This clonotype was detected many times. This chain connects TRBV11-1 to TRBJ1-1, with D unclear. The CDR3 runs to 15 residues. Deletions cut 5 bases from V and 1 base from J, with 14 bases between. Germline CDR1 SGHAT, CDR2 FQDESV (reference sequence). The CDR3 sequence is CASSEGVEGNTEAFF. The CDR3, as DNA: TGTGCCAGCAGCGAGGGTGTGGAAGGGAACACTGAAGCTTTCTTT.

This clonotype was observed at least ten times. V and J are TRBV19 and TRBJ1-1, with 7 bases fitting TRBD1. Per germline, CDR1 LNHDA and CDR2 SQIVND (reference sequence). V lost 8 bases to trimming and J lost 3 bases; unmatched junction nucleotides: 9. The CDR3 runs to 14 residues. CDR3 loop: CASYRGAGDTEAFF. DNA for the CDR3: TGTGCCAGTTACAGGGGCGCGGGGGACACTGAAGCTTTCTTT.

This clonotype came up a few times. V is TRBV11-2 and J is TRBJ2-7; possibly TRBD1 for D (5 bases). The V end was cut by 6 bases, the J end by 7 bases, with 10 bases between. The CDR3 spans 11 residues. Germline loops: CDR1 SGHAT, CDR2 FQNNGV. The CDR3 coding sequence is TGTGCCAGCAGATCCGGACAAGAGCAGTACTTC. Translating gives CASRSGQEQYF.

This chain links TRBV6-2 or TRBV6-3 with TRBJ1-2; no clear D gene. This CDR3 has 12 residues. The germline V gene has CDR1 MNHEY and CDR2 SVGEGT. Trimming took 7 bases from V and 3 from J, leaving 9 bases between them. In DNA form, the CDR3 reads TGTGCCAGCAATCCCGGGGACTATGGCTACACCTTC. As protein: CASNPGDYGYTF.

This clonotype was counted ten times or more. The chain links TRBV29-1 to TRBJ1-1, with TRBD1 identical over 7 bases. The V and J ends lost 6 bases and 6 bases, in that order; junction bases with no gene match: 7. Germline-derived CDR1 and CDR2 are SQVTM and ANQGSEA. This CDR3 spans 12 amino acids. The CDR3 is CSVDGQEAEAFF. The DNA for the CDR3 is TGCAGCGTAGACGGACAGGAAGCTGAAGCTTTCTTT. The whole variable domain, remainder taken from reference TRBV29-1 and TRBJ1-1, is SAVISQKPSRDICQRGTSLTIQCQVDSQVTMMFWYRQQPGQSLTLIATANQGSEATYESGFVIDKFPISRPNLTFSTLTVSNMSPEDSSIYLCSVDGQEAEAFFGQGTRLTVV.

This clonotype was observed many times. DNA for the CDR3: TGTGCCAGCACCGGAGGGGTCCCCTACGAGCAGTACTTC. This gives the protein CASTGGVPYEQYF. This chain links TRBV6-1 with TRBJ2-7, with a possible D match to TRBD2 (6 bases). Trimming took off 7 bases at V and 2 bases at J, with 12 bases between the two ends. Germline values: CDR1 MNHNS, CDR2 SASEGT. The CDR3 is 13 residues long.

In this sample, this clonotype turned up many times. The J gene is TRBJ2-2, the V gene TRBV28; D perhaps matches TRBD1 (6 bases). The CDR3 length is 13 residues. Germline V CDR1 and CDR2: MDHEN, SYDVKM. The V end was cut by 8 bases, the J end by 6 bases, with 13 bases between. CDR3 protein: CASFGTRAGELFF. CDR3 coding DNA: TGTGCCAGCTTTGGGACAAGGGCCGGGGAGCTGTTTTTT.

This clonotype occurred a few times. J is TRBJ2-7 and V is TRBV18; a possible D gene is TRBD1 (5 bases). The CDR3 has 14 amino acids. Trimming cost V 2 bases and J 2 bases, with 10 bases left between them. The V gene's germline CDR1 is KGHSH and CDR2 LQKENI. The CDR3 loop is CASSPSTEPYEQYF. The CDR3 DNA follows: TGTGCCAGCTCACCATCGACAGAGCCCTACGAGCAGTACTTC.

This clonotype was counted many times. The chain combines TRBV6-2 or TRBV6-3 with TRBJ1-1; no definite D call. The CDR3 extends over 15 amino acids. From germline, CDR1 is MNHEY and CDR2 SVGEGT. V dropped 2 bases and J dropped 1 base, with 11 bases sitting between them. Here the CDR3 reads CASSYTLAENTEAFF. The CDR3 DNA reads as TGTGCCAGCAGTTACACTCTCGCGGAGAACACTGAAGCTTTCTTT.